Each of the 25 T cell receptor beta chains below was sequenced from the same sample in a study of blood T cells in healthy people across ages. PCR was performed a second time for about 7 to 12 cycles using a sample-barcoded 5' primer and a J-beta primer mix. MiXCR was run by TCRdb on the 5' RACE reads, yielding one entry per CDR3 protein. There are 1 million to 1.2 million distinct CDR3 sequences in the sample; 30% to 40% occur only once, and 10% to 15% lies in the top ten. Sequencing was carried out using blood. These receptor sequences come from a young man in good health.

This chain connects TRBV12-3 or TRBV12-4 to TRBJ2-7, with TRBD2 matching 10 bases. The CDR3 contains 16 residues. V dropped 4 bases and J dropped 3; count of bases not matched to a gene: 9. The CDR3 protein is CASSSEWGLASYEQYF. The CDR3 nucleotides are TGTGCCAGCAGTTCTGAGTGGGGACTAGCGAGCTACGAGCAGTACTTC.

The chain uses TRBV28 and TRBJ2-3; TRBD2 is a possible D gene (6 bases). The CDR3 is 18 residues long. The germline V gene encodes CDR1 MDHEN and CDR2 SYDVKM. V lost 2 bases to trimming and J lost 0 bases, with 18 bases between them. The CDR3 loop reads CASSLEIWDSASTDTQYF. CDR3 sequence (DNA): TGTGCCAGCAGTTTAGAGATTTGGGACTCTGCTAGCACAGATACGCAGTATTTT.

This chain links TRBV4-3 with TRBJ1-1; D is unclear. Germline CDR1 LGHNA, CDR2 YSLEER. This CDR3 is 15 amino acids long. Trimming left V 4 bases short and J 4 bases short, with 16 bases between. Written as DNA, the CDR3 is TGCGCCAGCAGCCCGGCCGGGATCTCGGTCACTGAAGCTTTCTTT. As protein: CASSPAGISVTEAFF.

The V and J genes are TRBV27 and TRBJ2-1; D tentatively reads TRBD1 or TRBD2 (6 bases each). The tail of the sequence fits TRBJ2-7 better, so the J call may be wrong. CDR1 is MNHEY and CDR2 is SMNVEV in the germline V gene (reference sequence). The CDR3 has 17 amino acids. The CDR3 nucleotides read TGTGCCAGCAGTTCCCCTTTAAACAGGGACTTCTACAATGAGCAGTACTTC. Protein product: CASSSPLNRDFYNEQYF.

The rearrangement joins TRBV7-8 to TRBJ2-3; 8 positions match TRBD1. V lost 5 bases to trimming and J lost 4 bases; unmatched junction nucleotides: 11. Germline-derived CDR1 and CDR2 are SGHVS and FQNEAQ. The length of the CDR3 is 16 residues. CDR3 bases: TGTGCCAGCAGCGTTCCGGGACAGGTAGTGCCAGATACGCAGTATTTT. Translated, it gives CASSVPGQVVPDTQYF.

There are a few counts of this clonotype. The chain joins TRBV27 to TRBJ1-2; a possible D gene is TRBD1 (5 bases). The V and J ends lost 5 bases and 6 bases respectively, with 16 bases between them. CDR1 is MNHEY, CDR2 SMNVEV, per germline (reference sequence). CDR3 size: 14 residues. CDR3 region: CASSQSRQLDGYTF. The DNA of the CDR3 is TGTGCCAGCAGTCAATCCCGACAGCTAGATGGCTACACCTTC.

This clonotype was recorded a few times. The gene calls are TRBV9 and TRBJ1-5; possibly TRBD1 for D (6 bases). The CDR3 extends over 15 amino acids. Germline V gene sequence: CDR1 SGDLS, CDR2 YYNGEE. Trimming cost V 2 bases and J 2 bases, with 11 bases left between them. The CDR3 is CASSVPGVCNQPQHF. In nucleotides, the CDR3 is TGTGCCAGCAGCGTGCCAGGGGTCTGCAATCAGCCCCAGCATTTT.

The rearrangement joins TRBV27 to TRBJ1-1; TRBD1 agrees at 9 bases. J lost 10 bases, V lost 0 bases, and 6 bases had no gene match. The CDR3 is 14 amino acids. The germline gives CDR1 MNHEY, CDR2 SMNVEV (reference sequence). CDR3 loop: CASSLSGTGRGAFF. CDR3 sequence (DNA): TGTGCCAGCAGTTTATCCGGGACAGGGCGTGGAGCTTTCTTT.

The chain couples TRBV4-3 to TRBJ2-1, with 9 bases that match TRBD1. The CDR3 is made up of 15 amino acids. From germline, CDR1 is LGHNA and CDR2 YSLEER. V shed 11 bases and J 5 bases; nucleotides not matched to a gene: 13. This chain's CDR3 is CAGGTGTGINNEQFF. For the CDR3, the DNA is TGCGCCGGCGGGACAGGGACAGGAATTAACAATGAGCAGTTCTTC.

This clonotype was counted a single time. The CDR3 loop is CATSTYPGYSNQPQHF. The CDR3 DNA is TGTGCCACCAGCACCTATCCAGGGTATAGCAATCAGCCCCAGCATTTT. The chain recombines TRBV15 with TRBJ1-5, with a tentative D call TRBD1 (5 bases). Germline assignment: CDR1 LNHNV and CDR2 YYDKDF (reference sequence). Trimming took off 4 bases at V and 0 bases at J, with 13 bases between the two ends. This CDR3 has 16 residues. Full variable domain (remainder filled in from reference TRBV15 and TRBJ1-5): DAMVIQNPRYQVTQFGKPVTLSCSQTLNHNVMYWYQQKSSQAPKLLFHYYDKDFNNEADTPDNFQSRRPNTSFCFLDIRSPGLGDTAMYLCATSTYPGYSNQPQHFGDGTRLSIL.

V is TRBV7-2 and J is TRBJ1-1, with TRBD1 as a possible D gene (6 bases). The V end lost 4 bases, the J end lost 3 bases, and 18 bases lay between the germline ends. Per the germline V gene, CDR1 is SGHTA and CDR2 is FQGNSA. This CDR3 spans 16 amino acids. CDR3 loop: CASSSRGVGVYTEAFF. DNA for the CDR3: TGTGCCAGCAGCTCTAGGGGGGTGGGGGTGTACACTGAAGCTTTCTTT.

This clonotype was observed a few times. V usage is TRBV4-1 and J usage is TRBJ2-3; 7 nucleotides agree with TRBD1. CDR1 and CDR2 from the germline V gene are MGHRA and YSYEKL. The length of the CDR3 is 16 residues. The ends lost 2 bases at V and 2 bases at J; junction bases unmatched: 7. CDR3 amino acids: CASSQTPGQNTDTQYF. Here the CDR3 DNA reads TGCGCCAGCAGCCAAACCCCGGGACAGAACACAGATACGCAGTATTTT.

In its sample, this clonotype was seen a few times. The rearrangement links TRBV6-5 to TRBJ2-7, with TRBD1 matching over 10 bases. Per the germline V gene, CDR1 is MNHEY and CDR2 is SVGAGI. This CDR3 is 14 amino acids long. J gave up 1 base and V 7 bases, and 4 bases lay outside the gene matches. The CDR3 coding sequence is TGTGCCAGCAAGCAGGGACAGGGGTCCTACGAGCAGTACTTC. Its protein is CASKQGQGSYEQYF.

The chain links TRBV29-1 to TRBJ1-3; D is ambiguous. Germline loops: CDR1 SQVTM, CDR2 ANQGSEA. The length of the CDR3 is 11 residues. V gave up 3 bases and J gave up 4 bases, with 4 bases separating them. This CDR3 reads CSVERGNTIYF. The CDR3 DNA reads TGCAGCGTTGAGAGGGGAAACACCATATATTTT.

This chain links TRBV4-3 with TRBJ2-5; possible D gene TRBD1, 5 bases. Germline V lookup: CDR1 LGHNA, CDR2 YSLEER. The ends were cut back, 3 bases at V and 11 bases at J, with 25 bases in the middle. The CDR3 runs to 16 residues. The CDR3 spells CASSHNVGADGVEQYF. The CDR3 DNA sequence: TGCGCCAGCAGCCATAATGTTGGGGCGGATGGCGTTGAACAGTACTTC.

This clonotype was seen more than once but under ten times. The chain joins TRBV25-1 to TRBJ2-3, with D uncertain. Germline V CDR1 and CDR2: MGHDK, SYGVNS. V lost 3 bases to trimming and J lost 3 bases, with 13 bases between them. This CDR3 region has 15 residues. CDR3 in DNA: TGTGCCAGCAGTGATACGGCCCTGGGGACAGATACGCAGTATTTT. Translating gives CASSDTALGTDTQYF.

The chain recombines TRBV10-3 with TRBJ2-2, with D possibly TRBD2 on 6 matching bases. V lost 3 bases and J lost 6, with 11 bases in between. This CDR3 spans 14 amino acids. The V gene's germline CDR1 is ENHRY and CDR2 SYGVKD. The chain's CDR3 is CAISDLGRPGELFF. CDR3 in DNA: TGTGCCATCAGTGATTTAGGGAGGCCCGGGGAGCTGTTTTTT.

This clonotype turned up a few times. The genes are TRBV11-2 and TRBJ2-1; TRBD2 is a possible D gene (5 bases). Trimming cost V 0 bases and J 12 bases, with 9 bases left between them. Germline V gene lookup returns CDR1 SGHAT and CDR2 FQNNGV. The CDR3 has 12 residues. CDR3 sequence: CASSLDRSGQFF. Here the CDR3 DNA reads TGTGCCAGCAGCTTAGATAGGAGCGGGCAGTTCTTC.

This clonotype was counted between two and nine times. The chain joins TRBV7-9 to TRBJ1-1; possible D gene TRBD1, 6 bases. Deletions cut 1 base from V and 2 bases from J, with 11 bases between. The germline gives CDR1 SEHNR, CDR2 FQNEAQ (reference sequence). The CDR3 length is 15 residues. The CDR3 loop reads CASSLDGGTNTEAFF. The CDR3 DNA reads as TGTGCCAGCAGCTTAGATGGTGGGACAAACACTGAAGCTTTCTTT.

Only a few counts were recorded for this clonotype. The chain has TRBV20-1 and TRBJ1-2; a possible D gene is TRBD1 (5 bases). CDR3 length: 11 residues. The germline V and J ends were trimmed by 4 bases and 6 bases, with 9 bases remaining between them. Germline CDR1 DFQATT, CDR2 SNEGSKA (reference sequence). Here the CDR3 reads CSATRGDGYTF. The DNA of the CDR3 is TGCAGTGCTACGCGGGGGGATGGCTACACCTTC.

This chain connects TRBV6-2 or TRBV6-3 to TRBJ1-5; the match to TRBD1 covers 11 bases. Germline V gives CDR1 MNHEY, CDR2 SVGEGT. The V segment lost 6 bases and the J segment 9 bases; nucleotides outside the gene matches: 4. This CDR3 has 13 residues. The DNA for the CDR3 is TGTGCCAGCAGACCGGACAGGGGGCTGCCCCAGCATTTT. This codes for CASRPDRGLPQHF.

This clonotype was seen a few times. The chain combines TRBV20-1 with TRBJ1-2; 9 nucleotides line up with TRBD1. The CDR3 totals 13 residues. Germline-derived CDR1 and CDR2 are DFQATT and SNEGSKA (reference sequence). Written as DNA, the CDR3 is TGCACCCCAGGGACAGGGAGGAACTATGGCTACACCTTC. Residues: CTPGTGRNYGYTF.

The chain combines TRBV15 with TRBJ2-5; D might be TRBD2 (5 bases). CDR1 and CDR2 (germline): LNHNV, YYDKDF (reference sequence). The CDR3 extends over 15 amino acids. V lost 3 bases and J 1 base, leaving 12 bases between the germline ends. Here the CDR3 reads CATSRRGLTQETQYF. CDR3 in DNA: TGTGCCACCAGCAGGCGCGGACTTACCCAAGAGACCCAGTACTTC.

This clonotype was detected a few times. The chain links TRBV11-2 to TRBJ2-1; 7 bases align to TRBD1. The CDR3 totals 13 residues. V dropped 5 bases and J dropped 9; count of bases not matched to a gene: 7. CDR1 and CDR2 from the germline V gene are SGHAT and FQNNGV. DNA of the CDR3: TGTGCCAGCAGCCAGAGACAGGGTAGTGAGCAGTTCTTC. Amino acid sequence: CASSQRQGSEQFF.

This clonotype appeared a few times. The chain combines TRBV11-2 with TRBJ1-1; D is unresolved. The germline gives CDR1 SGHAT, CDR2 FQNNGV. The CDR3 sequence is 15 residues long. Trimming left V 2 bases short and J 0 bases short, with 10 bases between. The CDR3 here is CASSLHSNMNTEAFF. As DNA, the CDR3 is TGTGCCAGCAGCTTACACAGCAATATGAACACTGAAGCTTTCTTT.